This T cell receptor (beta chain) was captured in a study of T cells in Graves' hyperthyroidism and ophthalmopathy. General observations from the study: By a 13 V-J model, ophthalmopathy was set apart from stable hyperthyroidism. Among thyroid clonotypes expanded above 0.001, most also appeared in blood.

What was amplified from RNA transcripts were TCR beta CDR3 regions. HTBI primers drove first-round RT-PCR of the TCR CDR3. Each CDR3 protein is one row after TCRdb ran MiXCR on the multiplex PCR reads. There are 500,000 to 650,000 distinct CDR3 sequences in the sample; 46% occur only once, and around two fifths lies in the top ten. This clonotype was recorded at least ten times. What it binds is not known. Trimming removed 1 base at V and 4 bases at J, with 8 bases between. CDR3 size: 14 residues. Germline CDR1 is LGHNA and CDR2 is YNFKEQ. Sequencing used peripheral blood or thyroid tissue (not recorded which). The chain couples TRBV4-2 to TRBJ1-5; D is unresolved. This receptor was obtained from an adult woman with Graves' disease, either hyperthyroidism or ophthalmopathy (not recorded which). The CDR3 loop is CASSQVDGNQPQHF. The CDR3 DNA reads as TGTGCCAGCAGCCAAGTGGACGGGAATCAGCCCCAGCATTTT.